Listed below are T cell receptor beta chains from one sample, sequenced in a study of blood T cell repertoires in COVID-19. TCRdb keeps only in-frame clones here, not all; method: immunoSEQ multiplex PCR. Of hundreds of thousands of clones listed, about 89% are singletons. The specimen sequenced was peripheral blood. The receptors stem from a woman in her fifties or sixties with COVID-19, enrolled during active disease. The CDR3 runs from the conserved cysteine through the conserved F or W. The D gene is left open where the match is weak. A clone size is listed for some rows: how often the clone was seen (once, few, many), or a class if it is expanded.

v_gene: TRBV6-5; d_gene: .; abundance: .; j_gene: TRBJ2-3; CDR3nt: TGTGCCAGCAGTCGCGCTGAGGAAGATACGCAGTATTTT; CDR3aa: CASSRAEEDTQYF
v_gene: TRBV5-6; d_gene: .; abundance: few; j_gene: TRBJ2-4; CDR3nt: TGTGCCAGCAGCTTGTATGGGCTAGCCAAAAACATTCAGTACTTC; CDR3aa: CASSLYGLAKNIQYF
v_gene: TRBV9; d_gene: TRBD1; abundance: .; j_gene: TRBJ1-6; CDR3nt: TGTGCCAGCAGCCTCGGGACAGTTAATTCACCCCTCCACTTT; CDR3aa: CASSLGTVNSPLHF
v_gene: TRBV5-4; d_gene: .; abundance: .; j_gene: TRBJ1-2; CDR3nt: TGTGCCAGCAGCTTGGACGACCAGGGTGGCTACACCTTC; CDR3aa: CASSLDDQGGYTF
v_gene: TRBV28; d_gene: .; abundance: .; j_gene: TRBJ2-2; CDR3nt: TGTGCCAGCAGTCTCCGGGACTCCGAGGGGGAGCTGTTTTTT; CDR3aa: CASSLRDSEGELFF
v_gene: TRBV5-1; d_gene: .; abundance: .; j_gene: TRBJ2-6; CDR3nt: TGCGCCAGCAGCTTGAGCCGGTCGGTAGGGGCCAACGTCCTGACTTTC; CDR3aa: CASSLSRSVGANVLTF
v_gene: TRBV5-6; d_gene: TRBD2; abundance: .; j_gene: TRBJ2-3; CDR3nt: TGTGCCAGCAGCTTGGACCGGGGAGGGATGACAGATACGCAGTATTTT; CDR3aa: CASSLDRGGMTDTQYF
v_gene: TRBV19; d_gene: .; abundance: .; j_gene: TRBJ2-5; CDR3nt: TGTGCCAGTAGTCCCCGGGGGCAAGAGACCCAGTACTTC; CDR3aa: CASSPRGQETQYF
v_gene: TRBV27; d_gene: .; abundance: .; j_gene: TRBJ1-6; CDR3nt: TGTGCCAGCAGTTTTCTTGAGGGAAGTTCACCCCTCCACTTT; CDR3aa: CASSFLEGSSPLHF
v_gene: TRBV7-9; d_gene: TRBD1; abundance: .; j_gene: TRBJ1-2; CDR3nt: TGTGCCAGCAGCTCCGAACCGGGACAGGGGCACTATGGCTACACCTTC; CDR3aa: CASSSEPGQGHYGYTF
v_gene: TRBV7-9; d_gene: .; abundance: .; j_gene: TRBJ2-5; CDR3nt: TGTGCCAGCAGCCCCCCCGGGAGACTGCACGAGACCCAGTACTTC; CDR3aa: CASSPPGRLHETQYF
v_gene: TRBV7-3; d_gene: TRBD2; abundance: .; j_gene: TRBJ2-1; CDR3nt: TGTGCCAGCAGCTTAACTAGCGGGGGGCGCGGCGGTGAGCAGTTCTTC; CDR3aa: CASSLTSGGRGGEQFF
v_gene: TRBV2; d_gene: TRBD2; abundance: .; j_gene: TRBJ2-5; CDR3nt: TGTGCCAGCAGTGAACGAATGGCTAGCGGAGAGACCCAGTACTTC; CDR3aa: CASSERMASGETQYF
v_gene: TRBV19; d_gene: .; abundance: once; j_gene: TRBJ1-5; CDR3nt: TGTGCCAGTAGCCCCGGACAGAATCAGCCCCAGCATTTT; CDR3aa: CASSPGQNQPQHF
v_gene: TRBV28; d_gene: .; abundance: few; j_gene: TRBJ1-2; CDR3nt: TGTGCCAGCAGTTTGGGGGAGGGTGTCTACACCTTC; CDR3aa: CASSLGEGVYTF
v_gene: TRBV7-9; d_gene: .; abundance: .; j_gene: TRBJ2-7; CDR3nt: TGTGCCAGCAGCTCGACCGACAGGACTCCCTACGAGCAGTACTTC; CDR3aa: CASSSTDRTPYEQYF
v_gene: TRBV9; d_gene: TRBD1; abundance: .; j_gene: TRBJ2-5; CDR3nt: TGTGCCAGCAGCGTAGTACCGGGACAGGGGGGAGAGACCCAGTACTTC; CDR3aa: CASSVVPGQGGETQYF
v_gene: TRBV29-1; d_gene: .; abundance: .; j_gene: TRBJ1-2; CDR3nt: TGCAGCGTGGCTGAAGCCGGAGACTATGGCTACACCTTC; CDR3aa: CSVAEAGDYGYTF
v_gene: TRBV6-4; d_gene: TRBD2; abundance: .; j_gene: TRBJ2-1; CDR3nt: TGTGCCAGCAGTAATGAGCGGACTAGCGGATTCAATGAGCAGTTCTTC; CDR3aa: CASSNERTSGFNEQFF
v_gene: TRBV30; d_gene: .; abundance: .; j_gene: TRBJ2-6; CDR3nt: TGTGCCTGGAGTGTGGACAGGGCCAACGTCCTGACTTTC; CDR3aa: CAWSVDRANVLTF
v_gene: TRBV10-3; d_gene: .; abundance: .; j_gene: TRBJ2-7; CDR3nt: TGTGCCATCAGTGAGTCCTCCCAGGGGTGGGAGCAGTACTTC; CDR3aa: CAISESSQGWEQYF
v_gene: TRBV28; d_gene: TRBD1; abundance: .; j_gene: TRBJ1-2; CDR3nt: TGTGCCAGCAGTCTATCGGACAGGCTCTATGGCTACACCTTC; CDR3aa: CASSLSDRLYGYTF
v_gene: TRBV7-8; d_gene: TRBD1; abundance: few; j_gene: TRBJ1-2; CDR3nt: TGTGCCAGCAGCCCCAGGACAGGGGGCAACTATGGCTACACCTTC; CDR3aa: CASSPRTGGNYGYTF
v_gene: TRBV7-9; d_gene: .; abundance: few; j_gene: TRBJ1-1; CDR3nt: TGTGCCAGCAGCCACGGGGAGGAAGCTTTCTTT; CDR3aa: CASSHGEEAFF
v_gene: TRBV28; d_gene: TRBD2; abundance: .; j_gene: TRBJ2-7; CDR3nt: TGTGCCAGCACCCAAAACCTGGGGGGGTGGGCGTACGAGCAGTACTTC; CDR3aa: CASTQNLGGWAYEQYF
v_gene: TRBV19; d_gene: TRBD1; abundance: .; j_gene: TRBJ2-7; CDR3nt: TGTGCCAGTAGTAGGGGGACAGGGCCCTACGAGCAGTACTTC; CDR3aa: CASSRGTGPYEQYF
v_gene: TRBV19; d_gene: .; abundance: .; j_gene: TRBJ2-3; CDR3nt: TGTGCCAGTAGCTGGGGATCTAGCCCCCTCACAGATACGCAGTATTTT; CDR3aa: CASSWGSSPLTDTQYF
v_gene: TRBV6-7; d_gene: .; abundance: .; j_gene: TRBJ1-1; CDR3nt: TGTGCCAGCAGTTCCGGACCGAATAAGGGGGACACTGAAGCTTTCTTT; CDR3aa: CASSSGPNKGDTEAFF
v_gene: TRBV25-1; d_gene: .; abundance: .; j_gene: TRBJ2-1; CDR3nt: TGTGCCAGCAGTGATCATAGCAGAGCGATCAATGAGCAGTTCTTC; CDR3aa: CASSDHSRAINEQFF
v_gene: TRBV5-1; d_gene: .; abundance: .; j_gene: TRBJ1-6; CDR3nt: TGCGCCAGCAGCTTGGAGGGGCCTTATAATTCACCCCTCCACTTT; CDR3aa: CASSLEGPYNSPLHF
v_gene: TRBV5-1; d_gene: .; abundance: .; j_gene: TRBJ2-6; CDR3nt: TGCGCCAGCAGCTTGGGGCCTGCTGGGGCCAACGTCCTGACTTTC; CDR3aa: CASSLGPAGANVLTF
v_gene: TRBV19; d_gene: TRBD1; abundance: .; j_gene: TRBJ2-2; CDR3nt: TGTGCCAGTAGTCGGGACAGGGGGCGCGGGGGCACCGGGGAGCTGTTTTTT; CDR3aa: CASSRDRGRGGTGELFF
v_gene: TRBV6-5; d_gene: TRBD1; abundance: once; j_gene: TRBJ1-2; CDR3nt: TGTGCCAGCAGCCGGACAGGCTCGGGTGGCTACACCTTC; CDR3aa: CASSRTGSGGYTF
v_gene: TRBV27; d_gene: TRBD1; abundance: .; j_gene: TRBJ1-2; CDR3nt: TGTGCCAGCAGTTGGAGGACAGGGGAAGGTTATGGCTACACCTTC; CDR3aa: CASSWRTGEGYGYTF
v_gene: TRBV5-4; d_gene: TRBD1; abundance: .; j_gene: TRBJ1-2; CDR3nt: TGTGCCAGCAGCTTGGGCTCGGGGCCAGGGGGCGCGGTTGATGGCTACACCTTC; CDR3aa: CASSLGSGPGGAVDGYTF